The 24 T cell receptor beta chains below all came from one sample that was sequenced in a study of T cell clonality in common variable immunodeficiency. General study results and limits: Fewer deletions and N-nucleotide insertions were reportedly seen in common variable immunodeficiency TCR beta sequences.

These receptors have no known antigen. The protocol was immunoSEQ multiplex PCR, while the TCRdb copy is restricted to in-frame clones and leaves out a portion. This sample carries about 16,000 clones, none of them present only once. The material sequenced was peripheral blood mononuclear cells. Receptor source: a human donor with common variable immunodeficiency.

A word on this clone: With the read ending 3 residues before the CDR3 end, the germline J gene is used to fill in that end. The V call is TRBV7-3, the J call TRBJ2-1; 9 positions match TRBD1. With 5 bases clipped from V and 4 bases from J, the junction kept 0 bases outside the gene matches. Germline V gene sequence: CDR1 SGHTA, CDR2 FQGTGA. The CDR3 sequence is 13 residues long. CDR3 region: CASSGQGYNEQFF. The DNA read from the CDR3 is TGTGCCAGCAGCGGACAGGGGTACAATGAG.

This clone was found a few times. Read data end 3 residues before the CDR3 end; the end is taken from the germline J gene. The chain joins TRBV18 to TRBJ2-3; 9 nucleotides align to TRBD2. The CDR3 consists of 15 residues. After removal of 3 bases from V and 4 bases from J, the junction contained 5 bases not matched to a gene. Germline V gene data show CDR1 as KGHSH and CDR2 as LQKENI. CDR3 residues: CASSPGGRAADTQYF. CDR3 DNA, as far as it was read: TGTGCCAGCTCACCGGGCGGGAGGGCCGCAGATACG.

Of note for this clone: The observed sequence ends 3 residues before the CDR3 terminus, with the missing tail filled in from the germline J gene. The chain carries TRBV13 and TRBJ2-1; 8 bases line up with TRBD2. Looked up from germline, CDR1 is PRHDT and CDR2 is FYEKMQ (reference sequence). The CDR3 is made up of 16 amino acids. V was clipped by 5 bases and J by 6 bases; unmatched bases: 12. The sequenced CDR3 bases are TGTGCCAGCAGCGGGGGTCTAGCGGGCGCGGCCAATGAG. Translated, it gives CASSGGLAGAANE. The entire CDR3 protein reads CASSGGLAGAANEQFF.

In regard to this clone: The read halts 3 residues ahead of the CDR3 end, with the missing end drawn from the germline J gene. This chain links TRBV6-2 or TRBV6-3 with TRBJ2-7, with 9 bases identical to TRBD2. Germline lookup yields CDR1 MNHEY and CDR2 SVGEGT. V lost 5 bases, J lost 5 bases, and 10 bases stayed unmatched. This CDR3 spans 15 amino acids. This CDR3 is CASSHLRAGGHEQYF. CDR3 bases read: TGTGCCAGCAGTCACCTACGAGCGGGAGGCCACGAG.

This clone was picked up many times. Read coverage stops 3 residues before the CDR3 terminus; the germline J gene supplies the remainder. The chain couples TRBV4-2 to TRBJ2-6; 13 nucleotides match TRBD2. V shed 4 bases, J shed 4 bases, and the junction held 16 bases outside the gene matches. Germline CDR1 reads LGHNA; CDR2 reads YNFKEQ. The CDR3 length is 21 residues. The sequenced CDR3 bases are TGTGCCAGCAGCCCCAGTTGGGGGTCGACTAGCGGGGGGTCCGGGGCCAACGTC. Its protein product is CASSPSWGSTSGGSGANV. From start to end, the CDR3 is CASSPSWGSTSGGSGANVLTF.

This clone was found a few times. Sequencing ends 3 residues short of the CDR3 end; the germline J gene provides the rest. The genes are TRBV18 and TRBJ1-4, with D possibly matching TRBD1 (5 bases). Looked up from germline, CDR1 is KGHSH and CDR2 is LQKENI. Trimming removed 8 bases from V and 7 bases from J, with 14 bases in between. This CDR3 spans 13 amino acids. This CDR3 reads CASPRGDGEKLFF. The covered CDR3 bases are TGTGCCAGCCCACGGGGGGACGGTGAAAAA. The full variable domain, its missing parts supplied by reference TRBV18 and TRBJ1-4, is NAGVMQNPRHLVRRRGQEARLRCSPMKGHSHVYWYRQLPEEGLKFMVYLQKENIIDESGMPKERFSAEFPKEGPSILRIQQVVRGDSAAYFCASPRGDGEKLFFGSGTQLSVL.

Turning to this clone: At one of its ends the junction is not consistent with the germline gene, which may arise from a read error. The CDR3 end lies 3 residues beyond the end of the read and is filled in from the germline J gene. The chain joins TRBV7-9 to TRBJ2-1, with a weak D call TRBD1 (6 bases). This CDR3 region has 13 residues. CDR1 and CDR2 (germline): SEHNR, FQNEAQ (reference sequence). CDR3 bases read: TGTTCCAGCAGCCCGACAGGCGGAAATGAG. The encoded protein is CSSSPTGGNE. The complete CDR3 protein is CSSSPTGGNEQFF.

Relative to its sample, this clone is medium-sized. The CDR3 end falls 3 residues outside the read, so it is completed with the germline J gene. The V gene is TRBV18, the J gene TRBJ2-1, with 10 bases matching TRBD2. CDR1 is KGHSH and CDR2 is LQKENI in the germline V gene. The CDR3 has 15 amino acids. Losses at the gene ends were 3 bases for V and 6 bases for J; bases not matched to a gene: 5. CDR3 loop: CASSPGLAETNEQFF. CDR3 bases read: TGTGCCAGCTCACCCGGACTAGCGGAAACCAATGAG. Together with reference TRBV18 and TRBJ2-1, the CDR3 gives the full variable domain: NAGVMQNPRHLVRRRGQEARLRCSPMKGHSHVYWYRQLPEEGLKFMVYLQKENIIDESGMPKERFSAEFPKEGPSILRIQQVVRGDSAAYFCASSPGLAETNEQFFGPGTRLTVL.

Comments on this clone: The read comes to an end 3 residues before the CDR3 does, leaving the germline J gene to fill in the end. The chain is built from TRBV18 and TRBJ1-1; TRBD1 matches 10 bases. Germline CDR1 and CDR2: KGHSH and LQKENI. The V gene end was trimmed by 5 bases and the J gene end by 1 base; junction bases not matched to a gene: 1. This CDR3 has 14 amino acids. The covered CDR3 bases are TGTGCCAGCTCAGGACAGGGGGGGAACACTGAA. It yields the protein CASSGQGGNTE. The full CDR3 reads CASSGQGGNTEAFF.

This clone was observed at least ten times. The read terminates 3 residues ahead of where the CDR3 ends, so the germline J gene completes it. The gene calls are TRBV5-4 and TRBJ2-3; maybe TRBD2 (5 bases). Looked up from germline, CDR1 is SGHNT and CDR2 is YYREEE (reference sequence). The CDR3 runs to 15 residues. Trimming removed 0 bases at V and 0 bases at J, with 8 bases between. The sequenced CDR3 bases are TGTGCCAGCAGCTTGGGCGGGTTTAGCACAGATACG. Translated, it gives CASSLGGFSTDT. Given in full, the CDR3 is CASSLGGFSTDTQYF.

This clone was observed at least ten times. The read ends 3 residues before the CDR3 terminus; that terminus is restored from the germline J gene. The chain links TRBV5-1 to TRBJ1-3; 7 nucleotides agree with TRBD1. CDR3 length: 16 residues. Germline CDR1 reads SGHRS; CDR2 reads YFSETQ. Trimming cost V 4 bases and J 3 bases; bases outside gene matches: 10. CDR3 in amino acids: CASSIKTGLSGNTIYF. The sequenced CDR3 bases are TGCGCCAGCAGCATCAAGACAGGGCTTAGTGGAAACACC. The full variable domain, completed using reference TRBV5-1 and TRBJ1-3, is KAGVTQTPRYLIKTRGQQVTLSCSPISGHRSVSWYQQTPGQGLQFLFEYFSETQRNKGNFPGRFSGRQFSNSRSEMNVSTLELGDSALYLCASSIKTGLSGNTIYFGEGSWLTVV.

This clone was observed many times. The CDR3 bases that were read are TGTGCCAGCAGCTCTCGGGACAGTAATTCACCC. The encoded protein is CASSSRDSNSP. The whole CDR3 region reads CASSSRDSNSPLHF. The V gene is TRBV5-4, the J gene TRBJ1-6, with 7 bases lining up with TRBD1. The read stops 3 residues short of the end of the CDR3; the missing end is completed from the germline J gene. Germline CDR1 reads SGHNT; CDR2 reads YYREEE (reference sequence). Germline trimming cut 3 bases from V and 6 bases from J; bases unmatched to any gene: 3. This CDR3 region has 14 residues.

As to this clone: The CDR3 end falls 3 residues outside the read, so it is completed with the germline J gene. The chain employs TRBV11-3 and TRBJ2-1; TRBD1 might be the D (5 bases). Per the germline V gene, CDR1 is SGHNT and CDR2 is YENEEA. Trimming took off 0 bases at V and 4 bases at J, with 10 bases between the two ends. The length of the CDR3 is 15 residues. CDR3 residues: CASSLEWGTYNEQFF. The DNA read from the CDR3 is TGTGCCAGCAGCTTAGAGTGGGGCACTTACAATGAG.

The chain's CDR3 is CSARGGLLYNEQFF. CDR3 bases read: TGCAGTGCTAGAGGCGGACTCCTCTACAATGAG. The chain has TRBV20-1 and TRBJ2-1; D possibly corresponds to TRBD2 (5 bases). The read finishes 3 residues shy of the CDR3 end, and the germline J gene is used to complete it. This CDR3 has 14 residues. Germline V CDR1 and CDR2: DFQATT, SNEGSKA (reference sequence). V was clipped by 1 base and J by 3 bases, with 10 bases between them.

Details on this clone: Coverage ceases 3 residues before the CDR3 finishes, and the germline J gene fills in the end. The chain is built from TRBV7-8 and TRBJ1-5, with 10 positions matching TRBD1. V was clipped by 2 bases and J by 6 bases; unmatched bases: 4. CDR1 is SGHVS, CDR2 FQNEAQ, per germline. The CDR3 has 15 residues. CDR3 residues: CASSLPGQGGQPQHF. The CDR3 bases that were read are TGTGCCAGCAGCTTACCCGGACAGGGGGGTCAGCCC.

Comments on this clone: Read sequence stops 3 residues before the CDR3 end, and the germline J gene provides the missing end. The genes are TRBV2 and TRBJ2-2; a possible D gene is TRBD2 (6 bases). Germline CDR1 and CDR2: SNHLY and FYNNEI. The CDR3 totals 16 residues. The germline V and J ends were trimmed by 6 bases and 4 bases, with 18 bases remaining between them. The chain's CDR3 is CASRGGLGSGTGELFF. CDR3 bases read: TGTGCCAGCAGGGGGGGTCTAGGGTCCGGCACCGGGGAG.

This clone was observed at least ten times. The read comes to an end 3 residues before the CDR3 does, leaving the germline J gene to fill in the end. The V call is TRBV5-1, the J call TRBJ2-4; 8 bases align to TRBD1. V was pared by 7 bases and J by 3 bases, with 12 bases of the junction left unmatched. The CDR3 length is 16 residues. Germline CDR1 and CDR2: SGHRS and YFSETQ. CDR3 loop: CASSVGGQVDKNIQYF. Partial CDR3 DNA: TGCGCCAGCTCCGTTGGGGGACAGGTGGACAAAAACATT.

In this sample, this clone turned up many times. The CDR3 sequence: CASSITTGAGTEAFF. The CDR3 bases that were read are TGTGCCAGCAGCATCACGACAGGGGCGGGCACTGAA. The chain has TRBV7-8 and TRBJ1-1, with 8 bases that match TRBD1. The read ends 3 residues shy of where the CDR3 ends; the end is completed using the germline J gene. Losses at the gene ends were 5 bases for V and 4 bases for J; bases not matched to a gene: 9. This CDR3 has 15 amino acids. The germline V gene has CDR1 SGHVS and CDR2 FQNEAQ.

A remark on this clone: The sequenced fragment ends 3 residues before the CDR3 boundary, so the rest is inferred from the germline J gene. The chain carries TRBV5-1 and TRBJ1-2; D might be TRBD1 (6 bases). The CDR3 extends over 16 amino acids. CDR1 and CDR2 from the germline V gene are SGHRS and YFSETQ. V was cut by 6 bases and J by 3 bases, with 21 bases left in between. The CDR3 bases that were read are TGCGCCAGCACCAAAGGCAGGGGAGCTCTAGACTATGGC. It translates to CASTKGRGALDYG. The CDR3 in full is CASTKGRGALDYGYTF.

This clone was seen many times. This chain's CDR3 is CASSYWGGKETQYF. The part of the CDR3 DNA that was read is TGTGCCAGCAGTTACTGGGGGGGGAAAGAGACC. The chain uses TRBV6-2 or TRBV6-3 and TRBJ2-5, with TRBD2 matching over 7 bases. With the read ending 3 residues before the CDR3 end, the germline J gene is used to fill in that end. The CDR3 contains 14 residues. The V and J ends lost 1 base and 3 bases, in that order; junction bases with no gene match: 2. Looked up from germline, CDR1 is MNHEY and CDR2 is SVGEGT.

This clone has a count of ten or more. The read ends 3 residues shy of where the CDR3 ends; the end is completed using the germline J gene. The chain recombines TRBV29-1 with TRBJ1-1, with D unresolved. The germline gives CDR1 SQVTM, CDR2 ANQGSEA. V lost 3 bases, J lost 0 bases, and 8 bases lay in between. This CDR3 contains 13 residues. The CDR3 reads CSVERRLNTEAFF. CDR3 bases read: TGCAGCGTTGAGCGGAGGTTGAACACTGAA.

This clone occurred a few times. Read coverage stops 3 residues before the CDR3 terminus; the germline J gene supplies the remainder. The rearrangement joins TRBV19 to TRBJ1-5; 7 bases fit TRBD1. The germline CDR1 and CDR2 sequences are LNHDA and SQIVND (reference sequence). This CDR3 spans 16 amino acids. J lost 0 bases, V lost 4 bases, and 6 bases had no gene match. CDR3 DNA, as far as it was read: TGTGCCAGTAGTAGGTACAGGGGCACTAGCAATCAGCCC. It translates to CASSRYRGTSNQP. The entire CDR3 sequence reads CASSRYRGTSNQPQHF.

Points on this clone: The observed sequence ends 3 residues before the CDR3 terminus, with the missing tail filled in from the germline J gene. The V call is TRBV18, the J call TRBJ1-1; TRBD1 agrees at 7 bases. V gave up 2 bases and J gave up 4 bases; unmatched junction bases: 4. Germline values: CDR1 KGHSH, CDR2 LQKENI. This CDR3 comprises 14 residues. Partial CDR3 DNA: TGTGCCAGCTCACCAGAGTACAGGGGCACTGAA. The encoded protein is CASSPEYRGTE. The entire CDR3 protein reads CASSPEYRGTEAFF.

There are a few counts of this clone. The read is 3 residues too short to cover the CDR3 end, so that end is filled in from the germline J gene. The V gene is TRBV20-1, the J gene TRBJ2-7; maybe TRBD1 (7 bases). V was cut by 0 bases and J by 2 bases, with 11 bases left in between. CDR1 and CDR2 (germline): DFQATT, SNEGSKA (reference sequence). This CDR3 has 14 residues. The part of the CDR3 DNA that was read is TGCAGTGCTAGAGACAGGGGGGCTACCTACGAG. Translated: CSARDRGATYE. The entire CDR3 reads CSARDRGATYEQYF.